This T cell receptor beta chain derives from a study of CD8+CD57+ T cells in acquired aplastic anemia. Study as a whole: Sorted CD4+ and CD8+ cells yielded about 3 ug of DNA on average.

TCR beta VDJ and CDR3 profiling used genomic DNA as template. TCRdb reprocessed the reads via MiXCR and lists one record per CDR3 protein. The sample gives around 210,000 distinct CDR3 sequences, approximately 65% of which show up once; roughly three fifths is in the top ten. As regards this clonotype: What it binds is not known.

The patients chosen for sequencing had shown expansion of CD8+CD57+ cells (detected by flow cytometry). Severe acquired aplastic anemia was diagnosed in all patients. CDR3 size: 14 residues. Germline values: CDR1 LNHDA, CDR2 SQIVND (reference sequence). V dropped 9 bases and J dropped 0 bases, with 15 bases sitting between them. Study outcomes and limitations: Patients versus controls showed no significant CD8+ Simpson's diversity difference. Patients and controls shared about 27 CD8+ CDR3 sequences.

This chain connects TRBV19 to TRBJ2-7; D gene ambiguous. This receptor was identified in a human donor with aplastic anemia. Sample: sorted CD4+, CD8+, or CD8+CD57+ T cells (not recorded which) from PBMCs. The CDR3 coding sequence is TGTGCCAGCTCAAGGACGTCAAGCTCCTACGAGCAGTACTTC. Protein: CASSRTSSSYEQYF. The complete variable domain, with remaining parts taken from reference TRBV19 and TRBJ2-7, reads DGGITQSPKYLFRKEGQNVTLSCEQNLNHDAMYWYRQDPGQGLRLIYYSQIVNDFQKGDIAEGYSVSREKKESFPLTVTSAQKNPTAFYLCASSRTSSSYEQYFGPGTRLTVT.